This TCR beta chain was recorded in a study of T-cell memory formation after mild COVID-19. Each CDR3 protein is one row after TCRdb ran MiXCR on the 5' RACE reads. The table includes about 450,000 distinct CDR3 sequences, about 25% detected once. This clonotype was found a few times. Its target is not known. Findings of the study overall: Whether second-wave clones peaking at day 37 were SARS-CoV-2 specific went unconfirmed.

The length of the CDR3 is 13 residues. CDR1 and CDR2 (germline): SGHRS, YFSETQ. V shed 6 bases and J 4 bases; nucleotides not matched to a gene: 6. The sample was PBMCs or a T cell subset sorted from them (not recorded which). The source of this sequence is an adult woman who had mild COVID-19 (a few samples of this study predate the infection). Cell type and time point are not known. The J gene is TRBJ1-1, the V gene TRBV5-1; 7 nucleotides match TRBD1. This chain's CDR3 is CASTMDRSTEAFF. The CDR3, as DNA: TGCGCCAGCACAATGGACAGGAGCACTGAAGCTTTCTTT.